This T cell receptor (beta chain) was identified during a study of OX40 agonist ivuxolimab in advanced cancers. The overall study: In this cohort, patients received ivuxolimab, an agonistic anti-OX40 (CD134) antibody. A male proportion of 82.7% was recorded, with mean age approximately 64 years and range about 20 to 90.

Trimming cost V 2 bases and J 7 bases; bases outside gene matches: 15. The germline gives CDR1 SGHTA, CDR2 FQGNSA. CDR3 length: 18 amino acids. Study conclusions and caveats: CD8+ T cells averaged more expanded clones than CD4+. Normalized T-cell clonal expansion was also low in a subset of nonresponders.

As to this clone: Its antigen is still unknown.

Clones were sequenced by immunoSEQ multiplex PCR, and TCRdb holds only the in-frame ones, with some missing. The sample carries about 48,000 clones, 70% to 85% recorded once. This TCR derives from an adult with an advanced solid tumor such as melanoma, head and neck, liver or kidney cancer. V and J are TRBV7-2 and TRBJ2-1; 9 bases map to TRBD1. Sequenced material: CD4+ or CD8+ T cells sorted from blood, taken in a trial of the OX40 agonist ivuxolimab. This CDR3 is CASSLKARTGVVLNEQFF. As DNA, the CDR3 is TGTGCCAGCAGCTTAAAAGCGCGGACAGGGGTGGTGTTGAATGAGCAGTTCTTC.